The following is a T cell receptor (beta chain) sequence with its context. The sample holds a few counts of this clonotype. The antigen it binds to is not known. Base qualities are not recorded, but no much larger clone differs from it by a single base. The sample is drawn from a study of HIV-infected patients and healthy controls (TCRdb year 2014). For the study in its entirety: After three months of therapy, CD4 counts in 14 of 16 patients increased to a modest but significant degree while remaining below normal ranges. After a further year of therapy, viral load was undetectable in all patients, having already become undetectable in about 75% of the 16 patients by the second bleed. The question the study tested was whether immune perturbation and reconstitution could be captured by deep TCR repertoire sequencing of small blood samples from HIV patients. Patients exhibited no overall T-cell lymphocytopenia, and total CDR3 counts per chain were not significantly different from those of controls. No consistent shift in CD8 counts was seen during early therapy, whereas a slight rise was seen in the CD4:CD8 ratio.

After antiretroviral therapy began, follow-up blood was collected from HIV-infected patients roughly three months, about 14 weeks, later. Whole blood was used without cell fractionation, so the repertoire reflected all unsorted peripheral T cells. For RNA extraction, an approximately 2.5 ml sample of peripheral blood was drawn into Tempus tubes. Patients with febrile or AIDS-related illness, tumors, hepatitis B or C coinfection, immunomodulatory therapy, recent vaccination or treatment interruptions were excluded from enrollment. Residual genomic DNA was removed with the TURBO-DNase kit and globin mRNA was depleted with GLOBINclear. The full study reports these points: Using whole blood restricted sequencing depth and prevented separating the dynamics of distinct T-cell subpopulations. MAIT cell alpha-chain CDR3s were found at high frequency in healthy controls but were severely depleted in HIV+ repertoires. The apparent post-therapy recovery of the Gini index in HIV-infected patients was not reproduced in size-matched repertoire data. Donor HLA types were not determined in the study. Rare events from HIV-infected data received too much weight under size-matching, and comparisons were complicated by unequal numbers of distinct sequences between patients and controls. Treated samples represented only around three months of therapy, a duration arguably insufficient for detecting immune reconstitution in view of low adult thymic output. Processing included only sixteen HIV-infected individuals, and this was regarded by the authors as a major limit on how widely the findings apply. Both the Jaccard index and the count of highly shared sequences showed that healthy controls shared more CDR3s between individuals than HIV+ patients did. Compared with controls, HIV-infected patients showed significantly different mean usage of eight alpha and eight beta V genes. Compared with untreated HIV+ repertoires, healthy control repertoires had roughly threefold more distinct CDR3s and a higher Shannon diversity. The study cohorts differed slightly in age and sex profile, but those differences did not account for the observed differences in diversity. Significantly higher mean Gini indices were seen in HIV-infected repertoires than in controls, possibly reflecting oligoclonality. Pairing of alpha and beta chains was not determined in the samples. HIV-associated CDR3s exhibited a significant reduction in frequency during therapy, whereas CMV-associated CDR3s exhibited no significant change, although the majority increased in frequency.

SuperScript III was used to reverse transcribe 500 ng RNA with primers targeting the alpha and beta constant regions. Separate libraries for the alpha and beta chains were generated through chain-specific third strand synthesis that incorporated multiplexing indices. The protocol used a single primer pair to amplify all rearrangements within a chain, which avoided primer bias, and attached molecular barcodes to each cDNA molecule. Purified cDNA was ligated with T4 RNA Ligase 1 onto a 5' RACE adapter bearing a random hexamer and the SP2 sequencing primer site. Second strand synthesis was primed from the SP2 site with Phusion polymerase, using slow temperature ramps to favor optimal annealing. Two random hexamer sequences, both added before amplification and joined together, made up the 12-nucleotide barcode of each molecule. An amplification PCR of approximately 25 cycles with P5s and P7 primers came after a short first PCR that had added P5 and P7 adapter elements plus a second index. The libraries went through approximately 26 PCR cycles in total, were quantified on a Qubit, were sized on a Bioanalyzer, and were diluted to 3 to 4 nM. Sequencing of the normalized libraries was done on an Illumina MiSeq using 2 x 250 paired-end kits. Reverse transcription reactions were cleaned up on MinElute columns and eluted into 10 ul Tris-Cl. A 1:1 ratio of AMPure XP beads was used to clean the adapter ligations after they had run for 23 hours at 16 degrees C. The study's own analysis went as follows. Demultiplexed FASTQ files were processed with a modified Decombinator that output V, J, insert and barcode information. Any sequence that shared a barcode yet differed from the dominant sequence was discarded as an error, and the number of original cDNA molecules was estimated by counting barcodes clustered at Levenshtein distance 3. Downstream analyses used R packages ineq, vegan, igraph and RCytoscape, with IMGT nomenclature and CDR3 definitions. V gene usage was computed over distinct sequences, each TCR counted once to avoid skew from clonal expansion. Similarity networks connected unique CDR3 amino acid sequences within a donor whenever two sequences differed by a single Levenshtein edit. Published HIV-specific CDR3s (92 alpha, 702 beta) and CMV-specific CDR3s (around 13 alpha, a few hundred beta) were compiled and searched for in the repertoires. Random subsampling to size-matched repertoires demonstrated that the decreased diversity in patients did not result from their lower sequence numbers. The public sequencing data were trimmed at Q25 with fastp and processed into clonotypes with MiXCR by TCRdb, which kept only in-frame beta chains. Every CDR3 protein is listed once, alongside the most common genes and DNA of its rows. None of the V and J calls come from the authors' own analysis; TCRdb made them. This sample has 4,500 to 6,000 distinct CDR3 sequences in its table, and around 9% of those were observed once. The top ten hold around 22% of the sample.

The sample consisted of blood, taken during antiretroviral therapy. The receptor's source is an adult with HIV infection.

The nucleotides are TGTGCCAGCAGCTTAGCAGGGGGGCGGTTGGCTGAAGCTTTCTTT. Translated, it reads CASSLAGGRLAEAFF. The sequence links TRBV7-2 to TRBJ1-1, and possibly TRBD1, on 6 matching bases. Trimming takes 0 bases from V and 6 bases from J, and the germline ends sit 14 bases apart. The germline V gene gives CDR1 as SGHTA and CDR2 as FQGNSA. The CDR3 has 15 amino acids, counting the end cysteine and phenylalanine. Of all the DNA, just the CDR3 is kept, 45 bases in frame from base 1. The CDR3 plus the reference TRBV7-2 and TRBJ1-1 genes for the other parts give the full variable domain: GAGVSQSPSNKVTEKGKDVELRCDPISGHTALYWYRQSLGQGLEFLIYFQGNSAPDKSGLPSDRFSAERTGGSVSTLTIQRTQQEDSAVYLCASSLAGGRLAEAFFGQGTRLTVV.